These 13 T cell receptor beta chains were all obtained from the same sample, sequenced in a study of T-cell memory formation after mild COVID-19. One entry per CDR3 protein results from TCRdb running MiXCR on the 5' RACE reads. This repertoire shows roughly 130,000 distinct CDR3 sequences, 5% to 6.5% found once; its top ten account for 2% to 2.5%. Sequencing used PBMCs or a T cell subset sorted from them (not recorded which). These receptors were collected from an adult woman who had mild COVID-19 (a few samples of this study predate the infection). Cell type and time point are not known.

The chain uses TRBV7-2 and TRBJ2-1; 13 bases agree with TRBD2. Germline CDR1 and CDR2: SGHTA and FQGNSA. The trim removed 1 base at V and 4 bases at J, leaving 4 bases unmatched. CDR3 length: 17 residues. The DNA of the CDR3 is TGTGCCAGCAGCTTAGATTCACTAGCGGGAGGGTACAATGAGCAGTTCTTC. This gives the protein CASSLDSLAGGYNEQFF.

This chain connects TRBV24-1 to TRBJ1-2, with D maybe TRBD1 (6 bases). CDR3 length: 14 residues. Germline CDR1 and CDR2: KGHDR and SFDVKD. Trimming pared 4 bases from V and 0 bases from J, leaving 8 bases between. CDR3 region: CATSEQGSNYGYTF. CDR3 bases: TGTGCCACCAGTGAACAGGGTTCTAACTATGGCTACACCTTC.

This clonotype appeared many times. The V gene is TRBV7-6, the J gene TRBJ1-6; 8 bases align to TRBD1. Germline CDR1 SGHVS, CDR2 FNYEAQ. After removal of 3 bases from V and 9 bases from J, the junction contained 7 bases not matched to a gene. The CDR3 sequence is 15 residues long. CDR3 bases: TGTGCCAGCAGCTTGACAGGGGATAGAAGTTCACCCCTCCACTTT. This sequence encodes CASSLTGDRSSPLHF.

In this sample, this clonotype turned up a few times. This rearrangement joins TRBV12-3 or TRBV12-4 to TRBJ1-4; 8 positions match TRBD1. The V gene end was trimmed by 6 bases and the J gene end by 3 bases; junction bases not matched to a gene: 6. The CDR3 totals 15 residues. CDR3 amino acids: CASRLYRGANEKLFF. In nucleotides, the CDR3 is TGTGCCAGCAGGCTGTACAGGGGGGCTAATGAAAAACTGTTTTTT.

This clonotype was detected a few times. This sequence joins TRBV29-1 and TRBJ2-4, with 8 bases matching TRBD1. The CDR3 contains 15 residues. V lost 5 bases and J lost 0; bases outside the gene matches: 6. CDR1 and CDR2 from the germline V gene are SQVTM and ANQGSEA. CDR3 DNA sequence: TGCAGCGTTAGGACAGGGTGGGAAGCCAAAAACATTCAGTACTTC. Its translation is CSVRTGWEAKNIQYF.

This clonotype occurred many times. This chain connects TRBV5-1 to TRBJ1-3; 10 positions agree with TRBD1. The CDR3 totals 18 residues. Germline V gives CDR1 SGHRS, CDR2 YFSETQ. V shed 0 bases, J shed 1 base, and the junction held 7 bases outside the gene matches. The CDR3 reads CASSLGQGAARSGNTIYF. The CDR3 bases are TGCGCCAGCAGCTTGGGACAGGGGGCTGCACGGTCTGGAAACACCATATATTTT.

There are a few counts of this clonotype. The rearrangement uses TRBV12-3 or TRBV12-4 and TRBJ1-5, with 8 bases fitting TRBD1. V was pared by 6 bases and J by 5 bases, with 6 bases of the junction left unmatched. The length of the CDR3 is 14 residues. CDR3 DNA: TGTGCCAGCAGCCTAGGACAGGGATATCAGCCCCAGCATTTT. It is translated as CASSLGQGYQPQHF.

V gene TRBV7-9 combines with J gene TRBJ2-1; D not certain. CDR3 size: 16 residues. The V gene's germline CDR1 is SEHNR and CDR2 FQNEAQ (reference sequence). Trimming removed 5 bases at V and 5 bases at J, with 19 bases between. This chain's CDR3 is CASSPGKPPINNEQFF. The DNA of the CDR3 is TGTGCCAGCAGCCCCGGCAAGCCACCCATTAACAATGAGCAGTTCTTC.

This clonotype was counted between two and nine times. The gene calls are TRBV7-9 and TRBJ2-1, with D perhaps matching TRBD2 (5 bases). Germline V gene data show CDR1 as SEHNR and CDR2 as FQNEAQ (reference sequence). This CDR3 is built from 14 residues. V was pared by 5 bases and J by 3 bases, with 11 bases between. For the CDR3, the DNA is TGTGCCAGCAGCGACGAGGGTTACTACAATGAGCAGTTCTTC. Translating gives CASSDEGYYNEQFF. The full variable domain, in which reference TRBV7-9 and TRBJ2-1 provide the parts outside the CDR3, is DTGVSQNPRHKITKRGQNVTFRCDPISEHNRLYWYRQTLGQGPEFLTYFQNEAQLEKSRLLSDRFSAERPKGSFSTLEIQRTEQGDSAMYLCASSDEGYYNEQFFGPGTRLTVL.

This clonotype was counted between two and nine times. This chain links TRBV19 with TRBJ1-3; TRBD1 matches 7 bases. J lost 0 bases, V lost 6 bases, and 8 bases had no gene match. Germline V gene data show CDR1 as LNHDA and CDR2 as SQIVND (reference sequence). This CDR3 has 16 residues. In DNA form, the CDR3 reads TGTGCCAGTAGCCGAGGGGGCCTGAGCTCTGGAAACACCATATATTTT. As protein: CASSRGGLSSGNTIYF.

In this sample, this clonotype turned up a few times. V is TRBV6-5 and J is TRBJ2-7, with TRBD2 identical over 7 bases. The CDR3 consists of 14 residues. Germline CDR1 MNHEY, CDR2 SVGAGI. V dropped 6 bases and J dropped 7; count of bases not matched to a gene: 12. The CDR3 loop reads CASSRYRGSYEQYF. CDR3 DNA sequence: TGTGCCAGCAGCCGATATCGCGGGAGTTATGAGCAGTACTTC.

This clonotype was counted only a few times. The chain carries TRBV6-2 or TRBV6-3 and TRBJ2-3, with TRBD2 matching 13 bases. CDR1 is MNHEY and CDR2 is SVGEGT in the germline V gene. The CDR3 extends over 15 amino acids. V shed 8 bases, J shed 4 bases, and the junction held 6 bases outside the gene matches. DNA of the CDR3: TGTGCCAGCGGGGGGACTAGCGGGACTCCAGATACGCAGTATTTT. Amino acid sequence: CASGGTSGTPDTQYF.

This clonotype was seen only a few times. CDR3 sequence reads: CSALGRGGKDTQYF. DNA for the CDR3: TGCAGTGCCCTGGGGCGGGGGGGCAAGGATACGCAGTATTTT. The rearrangement uses TRBV20-1 and TRBJ2-3; the match to TRBD2 covers 9 bases. J gave up 6 bases and V 6 bases, and 10 bases lay outside the gene matches. Germline lookup yields CDR1 DFQATT and CDR2 SNEGSKA (reference sequence). The CDR3 extends over 14 amino acids.